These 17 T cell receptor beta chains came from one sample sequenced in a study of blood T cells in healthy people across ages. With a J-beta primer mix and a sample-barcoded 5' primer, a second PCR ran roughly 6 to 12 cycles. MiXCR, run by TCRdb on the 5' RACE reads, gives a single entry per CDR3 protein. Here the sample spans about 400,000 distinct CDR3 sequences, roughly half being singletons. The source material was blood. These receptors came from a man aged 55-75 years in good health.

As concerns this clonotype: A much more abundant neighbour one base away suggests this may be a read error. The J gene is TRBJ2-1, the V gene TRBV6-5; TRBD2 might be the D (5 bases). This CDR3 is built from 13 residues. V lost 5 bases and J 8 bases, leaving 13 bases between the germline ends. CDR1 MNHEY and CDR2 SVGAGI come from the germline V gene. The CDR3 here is CASSGSGADEQFF. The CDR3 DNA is TGTGCCAGCAGTGGCTCTGGAGCGGATGAGCAGTTCTTC.

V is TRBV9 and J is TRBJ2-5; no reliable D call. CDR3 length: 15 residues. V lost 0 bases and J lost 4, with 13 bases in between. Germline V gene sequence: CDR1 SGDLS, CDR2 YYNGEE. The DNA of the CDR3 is TGTGCCAGCAGCGTAGGAGGCCGCAGTGGAGAGACCCAGTACTTC. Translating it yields CASSVGGRSGETQYF.

The CDR3 bases are TGTGCCAGCAGCCAAGCTCTAGCGGGAGGGCAGGGTGAGCAGTACTTC. Its protein product is CASSQALAGGQGEQYF. The chain is built from TRBV4-2 and TRBJ2-7; TRBD2 matches 12 bases. CDR1 and CDR2 from the germline V gene are LGHNA and YNFKEQ. J lost 7 bases, V lost 1 base, and 8 bases had no gene match. The CDR3 runs 16 residues.

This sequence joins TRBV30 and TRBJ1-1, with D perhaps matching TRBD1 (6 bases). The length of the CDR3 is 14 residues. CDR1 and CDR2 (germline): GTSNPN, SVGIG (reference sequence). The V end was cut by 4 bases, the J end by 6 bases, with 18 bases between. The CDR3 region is CAWTPGVPGAEAFF. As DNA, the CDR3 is TGTGCCTGGACCCCAGGGGTCCCAGGGGCTGAAGCTTTCTTT.

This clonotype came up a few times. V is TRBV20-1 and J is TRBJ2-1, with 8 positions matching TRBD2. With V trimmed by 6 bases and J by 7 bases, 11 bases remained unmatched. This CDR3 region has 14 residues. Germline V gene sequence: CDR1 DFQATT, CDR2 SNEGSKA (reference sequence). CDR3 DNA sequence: TGCAGTGCGCCCGGGACTAGGGGTGGGAATGAGCAGTTCTTC. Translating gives CSAPGTRGGNEQFF.

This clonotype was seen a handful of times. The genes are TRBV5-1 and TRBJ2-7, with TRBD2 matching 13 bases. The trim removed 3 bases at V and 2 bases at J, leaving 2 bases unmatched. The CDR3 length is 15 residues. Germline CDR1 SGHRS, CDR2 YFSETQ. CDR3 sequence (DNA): TGCGCCAGCAGCTCAGGACTAGCGGGGGCCTACGAGCAGTACTTC. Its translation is CASSSGLAGAYEQYF.

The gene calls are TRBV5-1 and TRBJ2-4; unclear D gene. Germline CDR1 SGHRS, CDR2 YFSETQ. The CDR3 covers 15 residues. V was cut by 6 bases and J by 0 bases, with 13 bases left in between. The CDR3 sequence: CASTLTPLAKNIQYF. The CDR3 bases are TGCGCCAGCACTCTAACGCCTTTAGCCAAAAACATTCAGTACTTC.

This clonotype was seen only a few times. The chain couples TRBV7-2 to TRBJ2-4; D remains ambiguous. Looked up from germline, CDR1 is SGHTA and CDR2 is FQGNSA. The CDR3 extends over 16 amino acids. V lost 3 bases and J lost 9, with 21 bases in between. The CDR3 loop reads CASSFRPVRPPTIQYF. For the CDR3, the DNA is TGTGCCAGCAGCTTTAGACCGGTCAGGCCCCCGACCATTCAGTACTTC.

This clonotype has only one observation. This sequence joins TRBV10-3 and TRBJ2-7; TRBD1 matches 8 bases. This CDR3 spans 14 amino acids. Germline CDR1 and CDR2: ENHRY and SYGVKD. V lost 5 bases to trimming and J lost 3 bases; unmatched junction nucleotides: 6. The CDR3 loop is CAISMDRANYEQYF. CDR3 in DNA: TGTGCCATCAGTATGGACAGGGCCAACTACGAGCAGTACTTC.

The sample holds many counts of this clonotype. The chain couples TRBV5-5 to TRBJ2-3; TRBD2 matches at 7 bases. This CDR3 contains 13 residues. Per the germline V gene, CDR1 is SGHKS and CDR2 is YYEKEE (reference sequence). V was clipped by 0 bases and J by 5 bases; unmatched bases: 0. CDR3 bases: TGTGCCAGCAGCTTGGCTAGCGGAGATACGCAGTATTTT. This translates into CASSLASGDTQYF.

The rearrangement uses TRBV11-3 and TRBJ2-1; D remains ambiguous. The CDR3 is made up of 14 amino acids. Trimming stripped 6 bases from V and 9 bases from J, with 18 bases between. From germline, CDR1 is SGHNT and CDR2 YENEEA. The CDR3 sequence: CASRPSALSGEQFF. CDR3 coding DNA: TGTGCCAGCAGACCTAGTGCGCTTTCTGGTGAGCAGTTCTTC. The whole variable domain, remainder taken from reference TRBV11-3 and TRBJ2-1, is EAGVVQSPRYKIIEKKQPVAFWCNPISGHNTLYWYLQNLGQGPELLIRYENEEAVDDSQLPKDRFSAERLKGVDSTLKIQPAELGDSAVYLCASRPSALSGEQFFGPGTRLTVL.

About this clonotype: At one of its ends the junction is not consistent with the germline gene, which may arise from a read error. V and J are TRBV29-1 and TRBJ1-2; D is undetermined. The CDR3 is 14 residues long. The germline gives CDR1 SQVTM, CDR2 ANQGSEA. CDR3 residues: CSVRQRDSNYGHTF. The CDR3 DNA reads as TGCAGCGTTCGGCAACGGGATAGTAACTATGGCCACACCTTC.

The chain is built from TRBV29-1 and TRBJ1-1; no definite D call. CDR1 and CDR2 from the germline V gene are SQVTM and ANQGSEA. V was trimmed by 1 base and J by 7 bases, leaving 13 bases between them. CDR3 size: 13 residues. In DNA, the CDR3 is TGCAGCGTTGAAGGGGCAGGCGTACGTGAAGCTTTCTTT. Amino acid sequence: CSVEGAGVREAFF.

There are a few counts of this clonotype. Here the CDR3 reads CASSHHAHWTSAQETQYF. Written as DNA, the CDR3 is TGTGCCAGCAGCCACCATGCCCACTGGACTAGCGCACAAGAGACCCAGTACTTC. The J gene is TRBJ2-5, the V gene TRBV3-1, with TRBD2 matching over 9 bases. The CDR3 extends over 18 amino acids. Germline V CDR1 and CDR2: LGHDT, YNNKEL (reference sequence). The V and J ends lost 3 bases and 2 bases, in that order; junction bases with no gene match: 13.

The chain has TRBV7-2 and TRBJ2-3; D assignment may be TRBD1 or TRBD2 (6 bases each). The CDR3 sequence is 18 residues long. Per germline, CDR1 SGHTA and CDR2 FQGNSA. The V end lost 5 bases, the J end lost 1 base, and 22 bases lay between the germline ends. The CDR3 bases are TGTGCCAGCAGCCTTTCCCCTAGAGGGGGGCGGGGCACAGATACGCAGTATTTT. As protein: CASSLSPRGGRGTDTQYF.

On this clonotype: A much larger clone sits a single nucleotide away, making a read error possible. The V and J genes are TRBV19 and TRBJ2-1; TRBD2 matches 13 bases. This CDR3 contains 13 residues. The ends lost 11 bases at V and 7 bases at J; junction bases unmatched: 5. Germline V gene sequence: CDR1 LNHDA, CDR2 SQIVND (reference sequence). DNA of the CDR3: TGTGCCTGTAAGACTAGCGGGAGGAATGAGCAGTTCTTC. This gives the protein CACKTSGRNEQFF.

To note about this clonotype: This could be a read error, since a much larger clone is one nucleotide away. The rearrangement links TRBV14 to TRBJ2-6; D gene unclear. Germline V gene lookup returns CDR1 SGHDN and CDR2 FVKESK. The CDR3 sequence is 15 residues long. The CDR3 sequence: CASGQPFSGANVLTF. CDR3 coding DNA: TGTGCCAGCGGCCAGCCGTTCTCTGGGGCCAACGTCCTGACTTTC.